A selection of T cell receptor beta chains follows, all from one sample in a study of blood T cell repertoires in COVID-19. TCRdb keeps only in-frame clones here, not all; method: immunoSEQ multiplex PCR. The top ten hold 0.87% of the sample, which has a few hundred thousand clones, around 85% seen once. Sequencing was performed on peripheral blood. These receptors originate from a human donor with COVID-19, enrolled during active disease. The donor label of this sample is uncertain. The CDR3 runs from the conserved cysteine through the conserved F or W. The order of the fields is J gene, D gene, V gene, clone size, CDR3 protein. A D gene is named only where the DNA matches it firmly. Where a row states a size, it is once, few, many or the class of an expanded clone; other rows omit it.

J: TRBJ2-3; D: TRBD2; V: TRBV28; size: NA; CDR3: CASSQSAGAGTDTQYF
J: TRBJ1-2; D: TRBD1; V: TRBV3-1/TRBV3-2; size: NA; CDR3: CASSPNQIDRVGGYTF
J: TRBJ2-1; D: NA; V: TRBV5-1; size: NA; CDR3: CASSLAPPGEQFF
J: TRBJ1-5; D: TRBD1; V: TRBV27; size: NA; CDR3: CASSGQGLQPQHF
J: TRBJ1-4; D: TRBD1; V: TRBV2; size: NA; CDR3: CASSGGRGEKLFF
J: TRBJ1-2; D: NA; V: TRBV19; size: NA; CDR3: CASSTRTVFNYGYTF
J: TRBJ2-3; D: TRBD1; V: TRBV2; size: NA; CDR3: CASTPTTGGFTDTQYF
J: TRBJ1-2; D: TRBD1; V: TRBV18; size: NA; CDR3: CASSPRDRGRYGYTF
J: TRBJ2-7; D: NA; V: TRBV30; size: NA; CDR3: CAWSEGRGTYYEQYF
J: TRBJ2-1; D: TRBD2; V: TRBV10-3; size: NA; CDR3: CATLAGGPVDNEQFF
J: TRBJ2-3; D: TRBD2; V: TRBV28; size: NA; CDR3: CASRVAGVGKADTQYF
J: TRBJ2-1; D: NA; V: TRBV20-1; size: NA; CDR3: CSAAPGDEQFF
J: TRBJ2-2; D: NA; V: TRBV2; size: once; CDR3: CASSVQALNTGELFF
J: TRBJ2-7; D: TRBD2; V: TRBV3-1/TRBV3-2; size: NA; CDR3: CASSQGTSGTLSYEQYF
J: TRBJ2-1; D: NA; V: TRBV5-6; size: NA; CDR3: CASSLDLSSYNEQFF
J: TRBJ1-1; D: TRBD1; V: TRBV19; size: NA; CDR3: CASSSDRDTEAFF
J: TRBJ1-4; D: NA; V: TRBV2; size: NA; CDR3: CASKLGATNEKLFF
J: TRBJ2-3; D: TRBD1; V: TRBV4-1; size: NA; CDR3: CASSQTHTRTGAPDTQYF
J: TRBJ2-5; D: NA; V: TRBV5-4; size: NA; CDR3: CASSLMGRQETQYF
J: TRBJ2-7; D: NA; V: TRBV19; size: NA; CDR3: CASTSYRDGGSYEQYF
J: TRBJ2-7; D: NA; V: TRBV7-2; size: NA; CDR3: CASSLAGGRVYEQYF
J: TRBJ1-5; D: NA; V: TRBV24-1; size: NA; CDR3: CATSDRGSRTIADQPQHF
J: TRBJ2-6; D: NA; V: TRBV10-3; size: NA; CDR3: CAIRGGEGANVLTF
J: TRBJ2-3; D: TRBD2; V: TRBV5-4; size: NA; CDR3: CASSREGLAILESADTQYF
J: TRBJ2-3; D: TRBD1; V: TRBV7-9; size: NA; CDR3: CASSPDRGPGDTQYF
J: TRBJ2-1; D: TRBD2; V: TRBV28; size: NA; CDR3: CASSFGAGGPSNEQFF
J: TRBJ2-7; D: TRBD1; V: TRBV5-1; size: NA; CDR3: CASSSVRGLNEQYF